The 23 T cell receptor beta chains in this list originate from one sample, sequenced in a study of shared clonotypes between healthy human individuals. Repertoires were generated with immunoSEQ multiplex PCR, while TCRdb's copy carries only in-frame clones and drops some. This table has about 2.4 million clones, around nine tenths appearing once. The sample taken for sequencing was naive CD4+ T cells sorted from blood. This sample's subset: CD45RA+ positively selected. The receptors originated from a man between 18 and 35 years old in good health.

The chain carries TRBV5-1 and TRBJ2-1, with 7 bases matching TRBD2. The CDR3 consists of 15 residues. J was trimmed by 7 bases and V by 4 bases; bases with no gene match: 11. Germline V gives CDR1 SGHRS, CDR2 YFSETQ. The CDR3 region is CASSPVLAAGNEQFF. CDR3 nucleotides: TGCGCCAGCAGCCCCGTTCTAGCGGCCGGGAATGAGCAGTTCTTC.

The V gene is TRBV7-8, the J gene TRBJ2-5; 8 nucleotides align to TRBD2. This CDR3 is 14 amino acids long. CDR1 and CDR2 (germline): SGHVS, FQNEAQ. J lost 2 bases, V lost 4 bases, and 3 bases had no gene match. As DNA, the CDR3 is TGTGCCAGCAGCTCTAGCGGGTTACAAGAGACCCAGTACTTC. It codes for CASSSSGLQETQYF. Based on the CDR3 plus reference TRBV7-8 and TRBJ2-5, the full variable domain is GAGVSQSPRYKVAKRGQDVALRCDPISGHVSLFWYQQALGQGPEFLTYFQNEAQLDKSGLPSDRFFAERPEGSVSTLKIQRTQQEDSAVYLCASSSSGLQETQYFGPGTRLLVL.

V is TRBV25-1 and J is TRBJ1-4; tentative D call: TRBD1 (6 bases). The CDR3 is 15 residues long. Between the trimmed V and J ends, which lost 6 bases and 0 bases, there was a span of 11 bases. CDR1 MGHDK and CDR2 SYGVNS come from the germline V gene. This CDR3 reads CASSIGGSTNEKLFF. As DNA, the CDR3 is TGTGCCAGCAGCATAGGGGGATCAACTAATGAAAAACTGTTTTTT.

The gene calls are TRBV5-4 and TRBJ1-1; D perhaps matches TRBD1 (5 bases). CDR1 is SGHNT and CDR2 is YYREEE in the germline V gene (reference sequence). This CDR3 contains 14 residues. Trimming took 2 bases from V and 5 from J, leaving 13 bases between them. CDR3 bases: TGTGCCAGCAGCTTATCAGGACAAACAACTGAAGCTTTCTTT. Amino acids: CASSLSGQTTEAFF.

As DNA, the CDR3 is TGTGCCAGCAGCCAAGATCTTTCCCCCGGGACTAGCGGGGGGTTGATAACCTACGAGCAGTACTTC. Its protein is CASSQDLSPGTSGGLITYEQYF. The genes are TRBV4-2 and TRBJ2-7; 15 bases agree with TRBD2. Losses at the gene ends were 0 bases for V and 2 bases for J; bases not matched to a gene: 17. Germline V gene data show CDR1 as LGHNA and CDR2 as YNFKEQ. The CDR3 is made up of 22 amino acids.

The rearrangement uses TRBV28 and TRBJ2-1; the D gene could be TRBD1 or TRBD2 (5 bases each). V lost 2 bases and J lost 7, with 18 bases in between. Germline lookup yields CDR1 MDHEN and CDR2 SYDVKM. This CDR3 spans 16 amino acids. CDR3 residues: CASSLPGQGKINEQFF. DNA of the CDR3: TGTGCCAGCAGTTTACCGGGGCAGGGCAAGATTAATGAGCAGTTCTTC.

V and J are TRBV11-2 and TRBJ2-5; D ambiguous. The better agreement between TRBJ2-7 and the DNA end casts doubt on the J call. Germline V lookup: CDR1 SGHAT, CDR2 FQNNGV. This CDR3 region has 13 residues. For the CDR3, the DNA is TGTGCCAGCAGCTCAGACTCACTAAGCGAGCAGTACTTC. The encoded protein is CASSSDSLSEQYF.

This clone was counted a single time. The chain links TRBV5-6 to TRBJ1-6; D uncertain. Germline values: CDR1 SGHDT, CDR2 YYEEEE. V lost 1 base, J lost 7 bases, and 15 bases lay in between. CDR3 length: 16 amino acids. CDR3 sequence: CASSLNTPTRNSPLHF. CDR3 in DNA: TGTGCCAGCAGCTTGAACACTCCGACGAGAAATTCACCCCTCCACTTT.

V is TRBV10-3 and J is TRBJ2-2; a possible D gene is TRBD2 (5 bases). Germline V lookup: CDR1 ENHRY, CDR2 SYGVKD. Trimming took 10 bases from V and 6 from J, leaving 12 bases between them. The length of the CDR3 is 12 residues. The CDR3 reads CATAGGPGELFF. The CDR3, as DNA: TGTGCCACCGCCGGAGGTCCCGGGGAGCTGTTTTTT.

CDR3 nucleotide sequence: TGCGCCAGCAGCACGAGTGGAAGCTCTGGAAACACCATATATTTT. Translation: CASSTSGSSGNTIYF. The V and J genes are TRBV5-1 and TRBJ1-3; unclear D gene. Trimming took 4 bases from V and 0 from J, leaving 11 bases between them. The germline V gene has CDR1 SGHRS and CDR2 YFSETQ. The length of the CDR3 is 15 residues.

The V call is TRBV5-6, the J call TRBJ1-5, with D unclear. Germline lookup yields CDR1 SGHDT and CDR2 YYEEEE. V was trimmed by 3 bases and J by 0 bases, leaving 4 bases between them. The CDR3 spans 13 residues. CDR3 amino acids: CASSSLSNQPQHF. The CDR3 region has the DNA TGTGCCAGCAGCTCTCTTAGCAATCAGCCCCAGCATTTT. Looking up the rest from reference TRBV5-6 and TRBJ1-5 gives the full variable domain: DAGVTQSPTHLIKTRGQQVTLRCSPKSGHDTVSWYQQALGQGPQFIFQYYEEEERQRGNFPDRFSGHQFPNYSSELNVNALLLGDSALYLCASSSLSNQPQHFGDGTRLSIL.

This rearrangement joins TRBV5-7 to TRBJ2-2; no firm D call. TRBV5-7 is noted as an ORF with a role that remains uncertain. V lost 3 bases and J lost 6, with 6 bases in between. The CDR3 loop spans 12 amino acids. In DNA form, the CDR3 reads TGTGCCAGCAGCTCTAGAGCCGGGGAGCTGTTTTTT. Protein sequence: CASSSRAGELFF.

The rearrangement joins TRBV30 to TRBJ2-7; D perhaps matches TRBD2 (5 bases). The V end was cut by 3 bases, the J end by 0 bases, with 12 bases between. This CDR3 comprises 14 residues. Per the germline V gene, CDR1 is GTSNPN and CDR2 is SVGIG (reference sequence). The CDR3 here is CAWSAGLLSYEQYF. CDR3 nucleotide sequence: TGTGCCTGGAGCGCGGGCCTACTCTCCTACGAGCAGTACTTC.

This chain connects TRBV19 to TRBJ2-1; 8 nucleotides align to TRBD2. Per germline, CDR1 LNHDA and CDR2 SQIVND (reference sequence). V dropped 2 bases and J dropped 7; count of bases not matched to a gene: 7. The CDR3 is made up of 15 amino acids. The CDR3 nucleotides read TGTGCCAGTAGTATAAGCGGGGGTTTTGTAAATGAGCAGTTCTTC. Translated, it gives CASSISGGFVNEQFF.

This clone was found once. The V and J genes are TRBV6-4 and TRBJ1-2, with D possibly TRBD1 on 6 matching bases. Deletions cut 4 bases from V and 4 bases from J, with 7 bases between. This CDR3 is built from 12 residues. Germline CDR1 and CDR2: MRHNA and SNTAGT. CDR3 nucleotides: TGTGCCAGCAGTGGACAGGTCTATGGCTACACCTTC. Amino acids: CASSGQVYGYTF.

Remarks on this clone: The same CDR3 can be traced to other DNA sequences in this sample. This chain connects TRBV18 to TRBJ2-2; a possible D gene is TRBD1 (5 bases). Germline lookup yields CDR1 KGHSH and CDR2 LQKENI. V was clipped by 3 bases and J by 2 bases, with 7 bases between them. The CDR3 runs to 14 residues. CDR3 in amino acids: CASSPDRNTGELFF. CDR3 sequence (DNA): TGTGCCAGCTCACCCGACAGAAACACCGGGGAGCTGTTTTTT.

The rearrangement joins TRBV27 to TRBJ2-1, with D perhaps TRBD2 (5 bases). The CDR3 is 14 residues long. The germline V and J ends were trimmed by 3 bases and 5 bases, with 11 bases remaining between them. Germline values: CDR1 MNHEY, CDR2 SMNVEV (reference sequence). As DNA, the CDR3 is TGTGCCAGCAGTTTTGAAAGGGAGAACAATGAGCAGTTCTTC. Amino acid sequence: CASSFERENNEQFF.

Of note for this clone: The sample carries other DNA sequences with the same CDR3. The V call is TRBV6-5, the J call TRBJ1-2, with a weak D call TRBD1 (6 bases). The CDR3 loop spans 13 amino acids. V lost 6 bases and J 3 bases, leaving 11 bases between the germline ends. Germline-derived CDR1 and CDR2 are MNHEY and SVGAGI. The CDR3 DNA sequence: TGTGCCAGCAGCCTACAGGGAGACTATGGCTACACCTTC. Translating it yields CASSLQGDYGYTF.

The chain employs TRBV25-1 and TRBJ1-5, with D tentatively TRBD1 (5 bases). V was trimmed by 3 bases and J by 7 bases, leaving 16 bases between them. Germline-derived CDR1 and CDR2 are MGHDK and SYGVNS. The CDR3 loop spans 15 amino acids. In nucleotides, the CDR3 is TGTGCCAGCAGTGATAGTGGGACCTTAAAACAGCCCCAGCATTTT. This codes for CASSDSGTLKQPQHF. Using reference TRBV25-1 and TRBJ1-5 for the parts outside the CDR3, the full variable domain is EADIYQTPRYLVIGTGKKITLECSQTMGHDKMYWYQQDPGMELHLIHYSYGVNSTEKGDLSSESTVSRIRTEHFPLTLESARPSHTSQYLCASSDSGTLKQPQHFGDGTRLSIL.

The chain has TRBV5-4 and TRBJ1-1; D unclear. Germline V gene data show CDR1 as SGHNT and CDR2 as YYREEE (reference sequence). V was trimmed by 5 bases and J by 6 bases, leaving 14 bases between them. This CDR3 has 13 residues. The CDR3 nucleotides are TGTGCCAGCAGTTTCTTGAGGGCCTCTGAAGCTTTCTTT. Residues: CASSFLRASEAFF. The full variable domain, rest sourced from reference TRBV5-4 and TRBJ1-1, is ETGVTQSPTHLIKTRGQQVTLRCSSQSGHNTVSWYQQALGQGPQFIFQYYREEENGRGNFPPRFSGLQFPNYSSELNVNALELDDSALYLCASSFLRASEAFFGQGTRLTVV.

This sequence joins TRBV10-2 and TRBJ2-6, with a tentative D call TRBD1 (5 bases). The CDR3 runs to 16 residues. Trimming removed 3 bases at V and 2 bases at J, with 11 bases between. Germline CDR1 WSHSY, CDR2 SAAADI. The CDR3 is CASSDRGTPGANVLTF. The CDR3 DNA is TGCGCCAGCAGTGATAGGGGAACCCCTGGGGCCAACGTCCTGACTTTC.

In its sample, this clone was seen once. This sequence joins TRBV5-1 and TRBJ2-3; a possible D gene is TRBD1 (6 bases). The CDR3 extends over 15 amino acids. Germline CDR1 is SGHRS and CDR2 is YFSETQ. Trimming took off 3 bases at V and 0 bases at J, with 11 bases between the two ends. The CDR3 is CASSYDRSSTDTQYF. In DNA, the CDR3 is TGCGCCAGCAGCTACGACAGGTCAAGCACAGATACGCAGTATTTT.

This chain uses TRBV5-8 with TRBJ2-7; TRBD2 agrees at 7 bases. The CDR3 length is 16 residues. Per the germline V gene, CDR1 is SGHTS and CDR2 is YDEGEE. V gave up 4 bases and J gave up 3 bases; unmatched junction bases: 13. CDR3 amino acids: CASSPGGQNVFYEQYF. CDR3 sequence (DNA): TGTGCCAGCAGCCCGGGGGGTCAGAATGTCTTCTACGAGCAGTACTTC.